The sequence of this T cell receptor beta chain was determined in a study of human T cells and chemical hapten exposure. V was trimmed by 3 bases and J by 7 bases, leaving 20 bases between them. This CDR3 has 16 amino acids. The germline gives CDR1 SGHRS, CDR2 YFSETQ. TCRdb reprocessed the RACE reads with MiXCR, giving one entry per CDR3 protein. The repertoire consists of a few hundred thousand distinct CDR3 sequences, with around 6% occurring once and the leading ten covering less than 6.5%. Time point reported: patch test 2, 6 weeks after DPC sensitization. Treatment denoted: therapeutic diphenylcyclopropenone sensitization with weekly scalp DPC.

The chain recombines TRBV5-1 with TRBJ1-5, with D possibly matching TRBD1 (5 bases). This clonotype was sampled from a woman between 18 and 30 years old with alopecia areata. Some clones in this sample may be carry-over from other donors' samples. Sequenced here: whole blood, sampled in connection with sensitization to the hapten diphenylcyclopropenone (DPC). The DNA for the CDR3 is TGCGCCAGCAGCTCCGAACCCAGGGTTGGAGGACAGCCCCAGCATTTT. Residues: CASSSEPRVGGQPQHF.